This T cell receptor (beta chain) was recovered during a study of T cell responses to AZD1222 COVID-19 vaccine. Germline assignment: CDR1 SGHNT and CDR2 YENEEA. V was trimmed by 5 bases and J by 4 bases, leaving 8 bases between them. CDR3 size: 12 residues. Produced via immunoSEQ multiplex PCR; TCRdb's table is partial and in-frame only. The sample holds some 130,000 clones, approximately 85% seen once. Remarks on this clone: Its antigen is undetermined.

The study's findings and limits: Regions 160-218 and 743-854 held dominance among vaccine-associated CD4 TCRs, which spanned spike. Nearly half of the spike-specific TCRs reportedly recognize variant regions that carry no mutations.

The chain uses TRBV11-3 and TRBJ1-1; D remains unclear. The specimen comprised peripheral blood, sampled on day 0 of AZD1222 vaccination. This TCR derives from an adult in good health. The CDR3 sequence is CASSQPGTEAFF. As DNA, the CDR3 is TGTGCCAGCAGCCAACCCGGCACTGAAGCTTTCTTT.